These 24 T cell receptor beta chains share one sample of origin, sequenced in a study of cytomegalovirus exposure and HLA in healthy donors (dated by TCRdb to the late 2010s). Library preparation was by the immunoSEQ multiplex PCR assay. The multiplex PCR relied on a mix of 60 forward primers for TCR Vbeta segments and 13 reverse primers for TCR Jbeta segments. What TCRdb holds here is the immuneACCESS table cut down to in-frame rearrangements. Part of the clones is not present; checked against another copy, under half of the missing clones reflect an unresolved V gene, and the others are unexplained. Within this sample are over 150,000 clones, with around 75% of them counted one time only. The ten biggest clones cover 6% to 8.5% of the sample. Specimen: PBMCs. The receptors stem from a man aged 30-40 years in good health and CMV-seropositive.

This sequence joins TRBV14 and TRBJ1-2; D is unclear. This CDR3 is built from 10 residues. Per the germline V gene, CDR1 is SGHDN and CDR2 is FVKESK. Trimming removed 5 bases from V and 8 bases from J, with 6 bases in between. CDR3 amino acids: CASSKAGYTF. Written as DNA, the CDR3 is TGTGCCAGCAGCAAAGCGGGCTACACCTTC. Combining the CDR3 with reference TRBV14 and TRBJ1-2 gives the whole variable domain EAGVTQFPSHSVIEKGQTVTLRCDPISGHDNLYWYRRVMGKEIKFLLHFVKESKQDESGMPNNRFLAERTGGTYSTLKVQPAELEDSGVYFCASSKAGYTFGSGTRLTVV.

In this sample, this clone turned up once. This sequence joins TRBV6-6 and TRBJ2-2, with 7 bases aligning to TRBD2. This CDR3 has 13 amino acids. CDR1 and CDR2 (germline): MNHNY, SVGAGI (reference sequence). After removal of 10 bases from V and 1 base from J, the junction contained 3 bases not matched to a gene. CDR3 loop: CATTGGNTGELFF. CDR3 bases: TGTGCCACCACGGGAGGGAACACCGGGGAGCTGTTTTTT.

The chain employs TRBV4-2 and TRBJ2-1; the match to TRBD2 covers 13 bases. After removal of 0 bases from V and 1 base from J, the junction contained 6 bases not matched to a gene. Germline V CDR1 and CDR2: LGHNA, YNFKEQ. The CDR3 is made up of 19 amino acids. CDR3 protein: CASSQEVTSGRASYNEQFF. As DNA, the CDR3 is TGTGCCAGCAGCCAAGAGGTAACTAGCGGGAGGGCGTCCTACAATGAGCAGTTCTTC.

The chain has TRBV11-2 and TRBJ2-1; perhaps TRBD2 as D (6 bases). V was cut by 7 bases and J by 10 bases, with 20 bases left in between. The germline V gene encodes CDR1 SGHAT and CDR2 FQNNGV. This CDR3 is built from 14 residues. The CDR3 DNA follows: TGTGCCAGCACCCGGGGACTGGCAGGTGGGGAGCAGTTCTTC. Encoded protein: CASTRGLAGGEQFF.

The rearrangement links TRBV18 to TRBJ1-1; 7 bases agree with TRBD1. The germline gives CDR1 KGHSH, CDR2 LQKENI. V lost 2 bases, J lost 7 bases, and 4 bases stayed unmatched. This CDR3 region has 13 residues. CDR3 residues: CASSPRTGNEAFF. DNA for the CDR3: TGTGCCAGCTCACCAAGGACAGGTAATGAAGCTTTCTTT. The full variable domain, rest sourced from reference TRBV18 and TRBJ1-1, is NAGVMQNPRHLVRRRGQEARLRCSPMKGHSHVYWYRQLPEEGLKFMVYLQKENIIDESGMPKERFSAEFPKEGPSILRIQQVVRGDSAAYFCASSPRTGNEAFFGQGTRLTVV.

The chain links TRBV16 to TRBJ2-7, with 8 bases identical to TRBD1. After removal of 2 bases from V and 5 bases from J, the junction contained 8 bases not matched to a gene. CDR3 length: 15 amino acids. CDR1 is KGHSY, CDR2 FQNENV, per germline. The CDR3, as DNA: TGTGCCAGCAGCCAAGGAAGGACAGGGATCCACGAGCAGTACTTC. Translating gives CASSQGRTGIHEQYF.

V and J are TRBV11-3 and TRBJ2-1, with 9 bases matching TRBD2. Per germline, CDR1 SGHNT and CDR2 YENEEA. V dropped 5 bases and J dropped 9; count of bases not matched to a gene: 8. CDR3 length equals 14 residues. The CDR3 loop reads CASSPGLAGTEQFF. The CDR3 DNA reads as TGTGCCAGCAGCCCCGGGCTAGCGGGGACTGAGCAGTTCTTC.

The chain recombines TRBV14 with TRBJ1-4, with 8 bases matching TRBD1. CDR1 is SGHDN, CDR2 FVKESK, per germline. The CDR3 totals 15 residues. Unmatched junction bases numbered 7, after V lost 3 bases and J lost 7 bases. CDR3 nucleotides: TGTGCCAGCAGCCAGGAACAGGGGGTGGGTGAAAAACTGTTTTTT. Its translation is CASSQEQGVGEKLFF. Combining the CDR3 with reference TRBV14 and TRBJ1-4 gives the whole variable domain EAGVTQFPSHSVIEKGQTVTLRCDPISGHDNLYWYRRVMGKEIKFLLHFVKESKQDESGMPNNRFLAERTGGTYSTLKVQPAELEDSGVYFCASSQEQGVGEKLFFGSGTQLSVL.

The rearrangement uses TRBV9 and TRBJ1-4; 8 nucleotides match TRBD1. The CDR3 is 15 amino acids. Per germline, CDR1 SGDLS and CDR2 YYNGEE. Trimming cost V 0 bases and J 8 bases; bases outside gene matches: 6. Written as DNA, the CDR3 is TGTGCCAGCAGCGTAGAAGGACAGGGTCACGAAAAACTGTTTTTT. It translates to CASSVEGQGHEKLFF.

The chain links TRBV5-1 to TRBJ2-3; 12 bases fit TRBD1. The CDR3 loop spans 16 amino acids. The germline V gene encodes CDR1 SGHRS and CDR2 YFSETQ. V lost 4 bases to trimming and J lost 4 bases; unmatched junction nucleotides: 7. In nucleotides, the CDR3 is TGCGCCAGCAGCCTGGGGGACAGGGGGCAGTCAGATACGCAGTATTTT. Translated: CASSLGDRGQSDTQYF.

The CDR3 here is CASSLEGLALTDTQYF. CDR3 sequence (DNA): TGTGCCAGCAGCTTAGAGGGACTAGCGCTAACAGATACGCAGTATTTT. V gene TRBV7-6 combines with J gene TRBJ2-3; the match to TRBD2 covers 10 bases. V shed 1 base and J 3 bases; nucleotides not matched to a gene: 4. The CDR3 has 16 residues. Germline-derived CDR1 and CDR2 are SGHVS and FNYEAQ.

This clone was picked up a small number of times. The genes are TRBV5-6 and TRBJ1-2; 8 positions agree with TRBD1. Germline assignment: CDR1 SGHDT and CDR2 YYEEEE. This CDR3 contains 15 residues. Trimming took 0 bases from V and 8 from J; bases not matched to a gene: 9. The CDR3 region has the DNA TGTGCCAGCAGCTTGGCGACAGGGGAGGTAAGGGGCTACACCTTC. Translated: CASSLATGEVRGYTF.

Of note for this clone: The same CDR3 also results from other DNA sequences found in this sample. V and J are TRBV9 and TRBJ1-1, with unresolved D. The CDR3 sequence is 12 residues long. Germline CDR1 SGDLS, CDR2 YYNGEE. Trimming pared 4 bases from V and 3 bases from J, leaving 7 bases between. CDR3 nucleotide sequence: TGTGCCAGCAGCCCCCGGGACACTGAAGCTTTCTTT. It yields the protein CASSPRDTEAFF.

The sample holds a few counts of this clone. This chain uses TRBV6-1 with TRBJ1-3; 8 bases are a match to TRBD1. The CDR3 runs to 15 residues. The V and J ends lost 6 bases and 2 bases, in that order; junction bases with no gene match: 6. CDR1 and CDR2 from the germline V gene are MNHNS and SASEGT. The CDR3 loop is CASRPRQGTGNTIYF. The CDR3 DNA reads as TGTGCCAGCAGACCCAGACAGGGGACTGGAAACACCATATATTTT.

Of note for this clone: The same CDR3 can be traced to other DNA sequences in this sample. This chain joins TRBV4-3 and TRBJ2-1; no reliable D call. This CDR3 has 15 amino acids. The V and J ends lost 0 bases and 0 bases respectively, with 6 bases between them. Germline CDR1 and CDR2: LGHNA and YSLEER. CDR3 bases: TGCGCCAGCAGCCAAGACCTCCCCTCCTACAATGAGCAGTTCTTC. It is translated as CASSQDLPSYNEQFF.

V is TRBV11-2 and J is TRBJ1-2; the D is unclear. Trimming took off 4 bases at V and 12 bases at J, with 18 bases between the two ends. The CDR3 is 13 amino acids. Germline values: CDR1 SGHAT, CDR2 FQNNGV. CDR3 sequence (DNA): TGTGCCAGCAGCTCACCCCTGGCGCCGCGGAACACCTTC. It specifies CASSSPLAPRNTF.

This clone was picked up a small number of times. The chain carries TRBV6-5 and TRBJ2-5; TRBD2 might be the D (6 bases). Per the germline V gene, CDR1 is MNHEY and CDR2 is SVGAGI. V was clipped by 6 bases and J by 2 bases, with 16 bases between them. The length of the CDR3 is 15 residues. As DNA, the CDR3 is TGTGCCAGCAGCCCTCCGGGTAGCGGTCAAGAGACCCAGTACTTC. Translating it yields CASSPPGSGQETQYF.

This chain connects TRBV29-1 to TRBJ2-1; 8 positions match TRBD2. The germline V gene has CDR1 SQVTM and CDR2 ANQGSEA. J gave up 4 bases and V 8 bases, and 7 bases lay outside the gene matches. CDR3 length: 13 residues. CDR3 protein: CSIREREYNEQFF. For the CDR3, the DNA is TGCAGCATTAGGGAGCGGGAGTACAATGAGCAGTTCTTC.

The gene calls are TRBV5-4 and TRBJ2-7; 9 bases agree with TRBD2. This CDR3 has 17 residues. Losses at the gene ends were 0 bases for V and 3 bases for J; bases not matched to a gene: 10. Germline lookup yields CDR1 SGHNT and CDR2 YYREEE (reference sequence). The CDR3 bases are TGTGCCAGCAGCTTGGGGTTGGTAGCGGGGGTCAACTACGAGCAGTACTTC. Translation: CASSLGLVAGVNYEQYF.

The chain combines TRBV15 with TRBJ1-2; 7 bases agree with TRBD1. Germline values: CDR1 LNHNV, CDR2 YYDKDF (reference sequence). The J segment lost 4 bases and the V segment lost 4 bases, leaving 6 bases of the junction unmatched. The CDR3 is made up of 14 amino acids. In DNA form, the CDR3 reads TGTGCCACCAGCAACGACAGGGTCGGCTATGGCTACACCTTC. It codes for CATSNDRVGYGYTF.

A remark on this clone: This CDR3 is also generated by other DNA sequences in the sample. The rearrangement uses TRBV9 and TRBJ2-7; 9 bases match TRBD1. The trim removed 0 bases at V and 2 bases at J, leaving 3 bases unmatched. From germline, CDR1 is SGDLS and CDR2 YYNGEE. CDR3 length: 15 residues. Here the CDR3 DNA reads TGTGCCAGCAGCGTAGGGGGACAGGGACCCTACGAGCAGTACTTC. Translation gives CASSVGGQGPYEQYF. The variable domain in full, with the rest retrieved from reference TRBV9 and TRBJ2-7, is DSGVTQTPKHLITATGQRVTLRCSPRSGDLSVYWYQQSLDQGLQFLIQYYNGEERAKGNILERFSAQQFPDLHSELNLSSLELGDSALYFCASSVGGQGPYEQYFGPGTRLTVT.

The V and J genes are TRBV5-1 and TRBJ2-5, with no clear D. This CDR3 is built from 15 residues. CDR1 and CDR2 from the germline V gene are SGHRS and YFSETQ. The V gene lost 0 bases and the J gene lost 4 bases, with 13 bases spanning the gap. This CDR3 is CASSLVGRVGETQYF. CDR3 DNA: TGCGCCAGCAGCTTGGTTGGCCGGGTCGGAGAGACCCAGTACTTC. Variable domain in full (rest from reference TRBV5-1 and TRBJ2-5): KAGVTQTPRYLIKTRGQQVTLSCSPISGHRSVSWYQQTPGQGLQFLFEYFSETQRNKGNFPGRFSGRQFSNSRSEMNVSTLELGDSALYLCASSLVGRVGETQYFGPGTRLLVL.

This clone showed up just a few times. This chain joins TRBV30 and TRBJ2-7, with TRBD1 identical over 8 bases. The V and J ends lost 5 bases and 6 bases, in that order; junction bases with no gene match: 6. The germline V gene encodes CDR1 GTSNPN and CDR2 SVGIG (reference sequence). The CDR3 consists of 12 residues. The CDR3, as DNA: TGTGCCTGGGGGACCGACAGGGGCGAGCAGTACTTC. Its protein is CAWGTDRGEQYF. The full variable domain, rest sourced from reference TRBV30 and TRBJ2-7, is SQTIHQWPATLVQPVGSPLSLECTVEGTSNPNLYWYRQAAGRGLQLLFYSVGIGQISSEVPQNLSASRPQDRQFILSSKKLLLSDSGFYLCAWGTDRGEQYFGPGTRLTVT.

The chain carries TRBV5-1 and TRBJ2-5; 7 bases agree with TRBD2. The CDR3 covers 16 residues. Germline CDR1 SGHRS, CDR2 YFSETQ. After removal of 4 bases from V and 2 bases from J, the junction contained 11 bases not matched to a gene. As DNA, the CDR3 is TGCGCCAGCAGCATCGCGCCTAGCGGTTTTCAAGAGACCCAGTACTTC. Translation gives CASSIAPSGFQETQYF.